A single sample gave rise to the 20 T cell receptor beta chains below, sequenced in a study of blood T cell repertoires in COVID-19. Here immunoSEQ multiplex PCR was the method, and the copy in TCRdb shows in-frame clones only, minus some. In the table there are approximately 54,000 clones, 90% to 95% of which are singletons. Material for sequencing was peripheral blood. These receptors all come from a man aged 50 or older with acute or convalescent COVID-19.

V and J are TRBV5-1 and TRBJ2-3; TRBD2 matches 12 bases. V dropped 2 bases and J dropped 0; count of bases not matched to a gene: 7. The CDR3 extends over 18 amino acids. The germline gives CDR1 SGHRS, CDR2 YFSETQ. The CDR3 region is CASSLRTSGTASTDTQYF. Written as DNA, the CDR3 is TGCGCCAGCAGCTTACGGACTAGCGGGACAGCTAGCACAGATACGCAGTATTTT.

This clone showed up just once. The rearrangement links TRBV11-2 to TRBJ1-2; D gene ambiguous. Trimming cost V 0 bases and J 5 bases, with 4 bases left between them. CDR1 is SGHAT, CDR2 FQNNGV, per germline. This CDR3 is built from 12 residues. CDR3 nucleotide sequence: TGTGCCAGCAGCTTAGATAGATATGGCTACACCTTC. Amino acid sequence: CASSLDRYGYTF.

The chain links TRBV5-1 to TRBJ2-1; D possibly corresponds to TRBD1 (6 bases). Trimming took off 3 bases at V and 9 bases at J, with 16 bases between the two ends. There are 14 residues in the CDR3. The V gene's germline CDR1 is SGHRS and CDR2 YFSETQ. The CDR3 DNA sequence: TGCGCCAGCAGCTCCCGGGACACACCGGGTGAGCAGTTCTTC. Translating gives CASSSRDTPGEQFF.

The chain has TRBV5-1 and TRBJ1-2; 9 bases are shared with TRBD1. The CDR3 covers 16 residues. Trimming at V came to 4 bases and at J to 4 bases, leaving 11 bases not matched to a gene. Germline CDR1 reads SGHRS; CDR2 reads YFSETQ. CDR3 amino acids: CASSAVPGQGFYGYTF. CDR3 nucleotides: TGCGCCAGCAGCGCAGTCCCGGGACAGGGATTCTATGGCTACACCTTC.

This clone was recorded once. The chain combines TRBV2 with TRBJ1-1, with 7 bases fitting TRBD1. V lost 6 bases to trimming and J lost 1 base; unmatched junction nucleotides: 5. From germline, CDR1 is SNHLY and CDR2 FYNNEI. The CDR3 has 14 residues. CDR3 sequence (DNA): TGTGCCAGCAGAACTAGGGGGCCGAACACTGAAGCTTTCTTT. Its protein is CASRTRGPNTEAFF.

CDR3 sequence: CASSLDTGSTQYF. For the CDR3, the DNA is TGCGCCAGCAGCTTGGACACGGGGTCGACGCAGTATTTT. This sequence joins TRBV5-1 and TRBJ2-3; D may be TRBD2 (5 bases). The ends were cut back, 0 bases at V and 9 bases at J, with 11 bases in the middle. The germline V gene encodes CDR1 SGHRS and CDR2 YFSETQ. The CDR3 spans 13 residues.

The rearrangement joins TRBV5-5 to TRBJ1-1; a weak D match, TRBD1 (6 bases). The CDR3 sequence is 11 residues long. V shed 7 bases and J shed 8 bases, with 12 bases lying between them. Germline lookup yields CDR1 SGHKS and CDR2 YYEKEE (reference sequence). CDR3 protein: CASRRGLEAFF. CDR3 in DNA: TGTGCCAGCCGCAGGGGCCTAGAAGCTTTCTTT.

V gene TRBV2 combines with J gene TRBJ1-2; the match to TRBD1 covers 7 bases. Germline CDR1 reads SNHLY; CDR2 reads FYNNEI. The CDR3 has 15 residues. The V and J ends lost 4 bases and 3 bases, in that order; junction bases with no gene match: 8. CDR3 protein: CASSGDSRRDYGYTF. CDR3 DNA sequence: TGTGCCAGCAGTGGGGACAGCCGACGGGACTATGGCTACACCTTC.

In DNA form, the CDR3 reads TGTGCCAGCAGCCTACTTAGCGGGAGGTCCCTCCGGGGAGATACGCAGTATTTT. Amino acid sequence: CASSLLSGRSLRGDTQYF. The rearrangement joins TRBV7-8 to TRBJ2-3; the match to TRBD2 covers 10 bases. CDR1 is SGHVS, CDR2 FQNEAQ, per germline. V shed 5 bases, J shed 5 bases, and the junction held 16 bases outside the gene matches. The CDR3 is 18 amino acids.

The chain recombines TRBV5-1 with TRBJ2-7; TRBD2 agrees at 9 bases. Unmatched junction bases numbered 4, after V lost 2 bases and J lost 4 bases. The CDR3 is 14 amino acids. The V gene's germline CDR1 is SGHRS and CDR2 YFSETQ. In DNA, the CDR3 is TGCGCCAGCAGCTTTTCTAGCGGGGTTTACGAGCAGTACTTC. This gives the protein CASSFSSGVYEQYF.

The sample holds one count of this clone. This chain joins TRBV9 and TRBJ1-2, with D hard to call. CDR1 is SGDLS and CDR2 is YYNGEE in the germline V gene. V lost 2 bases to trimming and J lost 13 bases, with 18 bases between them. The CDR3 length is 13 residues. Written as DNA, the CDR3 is TGTGCCAGCAGCGTGTCAGTGGAGGGCATCGGCACCTTC. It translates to CASSVSVEGIGTF.

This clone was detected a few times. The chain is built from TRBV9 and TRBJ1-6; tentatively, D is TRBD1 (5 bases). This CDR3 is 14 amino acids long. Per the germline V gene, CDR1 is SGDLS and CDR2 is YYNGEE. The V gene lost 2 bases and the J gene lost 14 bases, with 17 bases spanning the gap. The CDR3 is CASSVSVIGATLHF. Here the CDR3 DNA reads TGTGCCAGCAGCGTTTCCGTGATTGGGGCCACCCTCCACTTT.

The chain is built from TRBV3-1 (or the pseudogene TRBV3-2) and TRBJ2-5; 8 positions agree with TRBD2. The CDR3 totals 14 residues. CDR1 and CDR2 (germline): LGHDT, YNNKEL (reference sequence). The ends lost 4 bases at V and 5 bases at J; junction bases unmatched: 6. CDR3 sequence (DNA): TGTGCCAGCAGCCTCGTCCGGGGGGGGGAGACCCAGTACTTC. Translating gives CASSLVRGGETQYF.

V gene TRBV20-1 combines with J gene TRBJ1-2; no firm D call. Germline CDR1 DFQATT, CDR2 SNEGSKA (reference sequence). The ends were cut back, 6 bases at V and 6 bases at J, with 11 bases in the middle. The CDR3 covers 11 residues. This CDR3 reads CSASPGDGYTF. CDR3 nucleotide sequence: TGCAGTGCCTCCCCCGGGGATGGCTACACCTTC.

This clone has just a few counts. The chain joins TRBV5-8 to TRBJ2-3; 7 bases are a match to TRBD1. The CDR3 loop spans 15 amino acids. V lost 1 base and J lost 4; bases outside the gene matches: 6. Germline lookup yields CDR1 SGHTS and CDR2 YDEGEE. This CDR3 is CASSLSQGVSDTQYF. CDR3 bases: TGTGCCAGCAGCTTGAGTCAGGGGGTTTCAGATACGCAGTATTTT.

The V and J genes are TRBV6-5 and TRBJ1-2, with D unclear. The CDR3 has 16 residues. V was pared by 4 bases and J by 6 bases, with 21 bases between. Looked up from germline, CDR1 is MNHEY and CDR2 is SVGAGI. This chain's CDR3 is CASSFEGDRSLDGYTF. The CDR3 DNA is TGTGCCAGCAGTTTCGAGGGTGATCGGAGCCTAGATGGCTACACCTTC.

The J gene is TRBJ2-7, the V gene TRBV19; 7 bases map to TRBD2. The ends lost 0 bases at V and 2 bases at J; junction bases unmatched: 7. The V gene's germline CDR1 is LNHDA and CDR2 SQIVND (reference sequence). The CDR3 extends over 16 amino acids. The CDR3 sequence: CASSIDRSGIPYEQYF. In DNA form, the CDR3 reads TGTGCCAGTAGTATAGATAGGAGCGGGATCCCCTACGAGCAGTACTTC.

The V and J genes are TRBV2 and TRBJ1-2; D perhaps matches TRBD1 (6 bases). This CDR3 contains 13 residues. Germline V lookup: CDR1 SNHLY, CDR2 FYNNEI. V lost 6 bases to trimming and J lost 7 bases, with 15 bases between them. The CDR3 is CASRSGAIGGYTF. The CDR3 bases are TGTGCCAGCAGGTCAGGGGCTATAGGTGGCTACACCTTC.

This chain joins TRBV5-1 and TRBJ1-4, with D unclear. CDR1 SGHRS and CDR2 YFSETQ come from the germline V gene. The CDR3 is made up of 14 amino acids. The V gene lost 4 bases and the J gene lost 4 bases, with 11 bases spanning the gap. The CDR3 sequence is CASSAKYSNEKLFF. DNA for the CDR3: TGCGCCAGCAGCGCGAAATACAGTAATGAAAAACTGTTTTTT.

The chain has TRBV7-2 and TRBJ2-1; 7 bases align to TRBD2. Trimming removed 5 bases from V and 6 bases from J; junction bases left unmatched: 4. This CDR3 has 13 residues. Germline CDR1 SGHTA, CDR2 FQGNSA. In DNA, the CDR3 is TGTGCCAGCAGCCCCTCGGGGGGCAATGAGCAGTTCTTC. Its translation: CASSPSGGNEQFF.